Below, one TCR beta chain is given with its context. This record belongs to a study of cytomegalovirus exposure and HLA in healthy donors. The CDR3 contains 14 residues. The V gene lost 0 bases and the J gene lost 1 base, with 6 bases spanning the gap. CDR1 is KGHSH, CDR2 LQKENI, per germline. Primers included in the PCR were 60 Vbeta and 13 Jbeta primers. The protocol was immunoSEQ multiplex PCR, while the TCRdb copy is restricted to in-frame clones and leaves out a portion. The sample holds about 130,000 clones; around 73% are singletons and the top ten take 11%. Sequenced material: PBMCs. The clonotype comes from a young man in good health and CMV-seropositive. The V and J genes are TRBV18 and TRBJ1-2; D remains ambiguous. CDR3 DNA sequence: TGTGCCAGCTCACCACCCTCGGTTAACTATGGCTACACCTTC. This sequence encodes CASSPPSVNYGYTF. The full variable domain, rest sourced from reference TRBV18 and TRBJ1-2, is NAGVMQNPRHLVRRRGQEARLRCSPMKGHSHVYWYRQLPEEGLKFMVYLQKENIIDESGMPKERFSAEFPKEGPSILRIQQVVRGDSAAYFCASSPPSVNYGYTFGSGTRLTVV.